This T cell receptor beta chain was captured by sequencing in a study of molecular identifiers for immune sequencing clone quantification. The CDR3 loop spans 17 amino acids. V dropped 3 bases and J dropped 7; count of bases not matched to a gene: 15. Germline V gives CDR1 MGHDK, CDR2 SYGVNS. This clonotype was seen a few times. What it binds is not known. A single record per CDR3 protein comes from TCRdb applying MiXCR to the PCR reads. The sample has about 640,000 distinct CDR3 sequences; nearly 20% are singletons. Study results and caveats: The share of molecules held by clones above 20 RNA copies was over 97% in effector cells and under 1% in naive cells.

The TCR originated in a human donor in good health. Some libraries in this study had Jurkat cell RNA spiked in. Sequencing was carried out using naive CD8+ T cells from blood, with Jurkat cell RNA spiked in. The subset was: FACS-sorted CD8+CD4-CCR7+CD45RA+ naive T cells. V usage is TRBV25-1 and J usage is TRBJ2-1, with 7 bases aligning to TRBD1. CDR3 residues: CASSDTQGPARWNEQFF. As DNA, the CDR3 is TGTGCCAGCAGTGACACACAGGGGCCAGCGCGATGGAATGAGCAGTTCTTC. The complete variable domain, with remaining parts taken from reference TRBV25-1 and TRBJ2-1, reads EADIYQTPRYLVIGTGKKITLECSQTMGHDKMYWYQQDPGMELHLIHYSYGVNSTEKGDLSSESTVSRIRTEHFPLTLESARPSHTSQYLCASSDTQGPARWNEQFFGPGTRLTVL.